A selection of T cell receptor beta chains follows, all from one sample in a study of CD4 T cells in relation to SARS-CoV-2 and coronaviruses. Produced via immunoSEQ multiplex PCR; TCRdb's table is partial and in-frame only. The sample gives roughly 20,000 clones, around four fifths of which show up once; less than 20% is in the top ten. For these TCRs, the target antigens are not known. The sample comprised CD4+ T cells from PBMCs, cultured in vitro. The receptors were sampled from a human donor in good health. Each CDR3 is given with its conserved first and last residue. The D gene is left open where the match is weak. Clone sizes are given selectively: once, few, many, or a class where the clone is expanded.

d_call | j_call | v_call | clone_size | cdr3_nt | cdr3_aa
TRBD1 | TRBJ1-6 | TRBV6-5 | - | TGTGCCAGCCATCGGGACAGGGAATCACCCCTCCACTTT | CASHRDRESPLHF
- | TRBJ1-1 | TRBV19 | few | TGTGCCAGTAGTATCTTACCTGGACACTACAAGACTGAAGCTTTCTTT | CASSILPGHYKTEAFF
- | TRBJ1-6 | TRBV19 | - | TGTGCCAGTAGGTTAAGTGGACAGAACGGCGGGTCACCCCTCCACTTT | CASRLSGQNGGSPLHF
- | TRBJ1-3 | TRBV12-5 | - | TGTGCTAGTGGTGGGACCAGCTCTGGAAACACCATATATTTT | CASGGTSSGNTIYF
TRBD2 | TRBJ2-3 | TRBV28 | - | TGTGCCAGCAGTTTTCTCCGGGGAGGGGTAGATACGCAGTATTTT | CASSFLRGGVDTQYF
- | TRBJ1-4 | TRBV2 | - | TGTGCCAGCAGTGATGGCAGGGTTAGGGAAAAACTGTTTTTT | CASSDGRVREKLFF
- | TRBJ1-2 | TRBV6-4 | - | TGTGCCAGCAGTGACCGGATTGGTGGAGCTAACTATGGCTACACCTTC | CASSDRIGGANYGYTF
- | TRBJ2-3 | TRBV2 | once | TGTGCCGGAATATATACCGGCACAGATACGCAGTATTTT | CAGIYTGTDTQYF
- | TRBJ2-7 | TRBV5-4 | few | TGTGCCAGCAGCACCCAGGGAGAGCAGTACTTC | CASSTQGEQYF
- | TRBJ1-6 | TRBV5-5 | - | TGTGCCAGCAGCTTGGATCTAAATTCACCCCTCCACTTT | CASSLDLNSPLHF
- | TRBJ1-6 | TRBV6-2/TRBV6-3 | once | TGTGCCAGCAGTCCATCGACAGGACTTAATTCACCCCTCCACTTT | CASSPSTGLNSPLHF
- | TRBJ2-1 | TRBV7-3 | - | TGTGCCAGCAGCAGACTTGGTGAGCAGTTCTTC | CASSRLGEQFF
- | TRBJ2-3 | TRBV7-3 | - | TGTGCCAGCAGCTTATTAGGGCCAGATACGCAGTATTTT | CASSLLGPDTQYF
TRBD1 | TRBJ1-6 | TRBV30 | - | TGTGCCTGGAGTGTTCCAGGACAGGGGACGAATTCACCCCTCCACTTT | CAWSVPGQGTNSPLHF
- | TRBJ1-3 | TRBV9 | - | TGTGCCAGCAGCGTAGCAGGGTCCGGAAACACCATATATTTT | CASSVAGSGNTIYF
TRBD2 | TRBJ2-5 | TRBV15 | - | TGTGCCACCAGCATTGGACTAGCGGGAGCCCAAGAGACCCAGTACTTC | CATSIGLAGAQETQYF
TRBD2 | TRBJ2-7 | TRBV15 | - | TGTGCCACCAGCAGTCTAGCGGGAGGAACCTACGAGCAGTACTTC | CATSSLAGGTYEQYF
TRBD2 | TRBJ2-3 | TRBV11-2 | - | TGTGCCAGCAGCTTAGATGGCCTAGCGGCCGCGTGGGGAGATACGCAGTATTTT | CASSLDGLAAAWGDTQYF
TRBD1 | TRBJ1-6 | TRBV2 | - | TGTGCCAGCAGCCCCAGGACAGGGGGTGTCAATTCACCCCTCCACTTT | CASSPRTGGVNSPLHF
- | TRBJ1-2 | TRBV6-5 | - | TGTGCCAGCAGTTACAGCCCTCTTCAGGGTTTCTCTGGCTACACCTTC | CASSYSPLQGFSGYTF
- | TRBJ2-7 | TRBV6-5 | - | TGTGCCAGCAAGGTAACGGGGGTCTCCTACGAGCAGTACTTC | CASKVTGVSYEQYF
- | TRBJ1-5 | TRBV2 | - | TGTGCCAGCAGTTCGGACTCGGGGGGCGATCAGCCCCAGCATTTT | CASSSDSGGDQPQHF
- | TRBJ2-7 | TRBV9 | - | TGTGCCAGCAGCCCGAACGTGCGCGCCTACGAGCAGTACTTC | CASSPNVRAYEQYF
- | TRBJ1-2 | TRBV5-1 | - | TGCGCCAGCAGCTTGGACAGGTCATATGGCTACACCTTC | CASSLDRSYGYTF
TRBD1 | TRBJ2-6 | TRBV6-1 | few | TGTGCCAGCAGTGAAGCAGTCGACAGGGTTGGGGCCAACGTCCTGACTTTC | CASSEAVDRVGANVLTF
- | TRBJ1-2 | TRBV7-9 | medium-sized | TGTGCCAGCAGCTTATCGGGTCAAGGGGAGGGTGGCTACACCTTC | CASSLSGQGEGGYTF
TRBD1 | TRBJ2-7 | TRBV7-2 | - | TGTGCCAGCAGCATCGGACAGGGCTCCTACGAGCAGTACTTC | CASSIGQGSYEQYF
- | TRBJ1-1 | TRBV29-1 | - | TGCAGCGTGAAACCCGGGACACAGAACACTGAAGCTTTCTTT | CSVKPGTQNTEAFF
- | TRBJ2-3 | TRBV6-4 | - | TGTGCCAGCAGTGGAGGAGACGACACAGATACGCAGTATTTT | CASSGGDDTDTQYF
- | TRBJ2-7 | TRBV20-1 | - | TGCAGTGCTAGTTGGGCGGGCTACTACGAGCAGTACTTC | CSASWAGYYEQYF
- | TRBJ2-5 | TRBV25-1 | - | TGTGCCAGCAGTGCCATGGCGACTCGAGAGACCCAGTACTTC | CASSAMATRETQYF
- | TRBJ2-7 | TRBV24-1 | - | TGTGCCACCATAGCAGGGATTAACGAGCAGTACTTC | CATIAGINEQYF
- | TRBJ2-1 | TRBV10-1 | - | TGCGCCAGCAGTGAGTCTGGTGGGACTTACAATGAGCAGTTCTTC | CASSESGGTYNEQFF
- | TRBJ1-4 | TRBV30 | - | TGTGCCTGGAGTGTACTAGGGCCGTCGGAAAAACTGTTTTTT | CAWSVLGPSEKLFF
- | TRBJ1-6 | TRBV18 | - | TGTGCCAGCTCACCACGGGGGGAGTCACCCCTCCACTTT | CASSPRGESPLHF
TRBD1 | TRBJ1-1 | TRBV30 | - | TGTGCCTGGACGAGGGACAGCGATTCCATGAACACTGAAGCTTTCTTT | CAWTRDSDSMNTEAFF
- | TRBJ2-5 | TRBV25-1 | - | TGTGCCACCCCGAAGACCCAGTACTTC | CATPKTQYF
TRBD1 | TRBJ2-1 | TRBV5-1 | - | TGCGCCAGCAGCTTGACAGGGGTCTACAATGAGCAGTTCTTC | CASSLTGVYNEQFF
- | TRBJ1-3 | TRBV7-3 | few | TGTGCCAGCAGCTTAGACGGGCCTCAGACTGGAAACACCATATATTTT | CASSLDGPQTGNTIYF
- | TRBJ1-2 | TRBV24-1 | - | TGTGCCACCAGTGATTTACGTGGGGACCCAGCCTTC | CATSDLRGDPAF
- | TRBJ1-1 | TRBV13 | - | TGTGCCAGCAGACCTACACCAGGGAGCGCTAGTCCTGAAGCTTTCTTT | CASRPTPGSASPEAFF